This paragraph reports one T cell receptor (beta chain). Its antigen remains unknown. Three rounds of nested PCR, following a modified ARM-PCR protocol, produced the TCRbeta library. MiXCR, run by TCRdb on the multiplex PCR reads, gives a single entry per CDR3 protein. The repertoire holds more than 90,000 distinct CDR3 sequences, with roughly 66% as singletons. This sample is part of a study of tumor and adjacent non-tumor tissue in lung cancer. Looking at the study overall: The cohort had approximately 13 adenocarcinoma, a couple of squamous cell and 1 small cell patients.

This sample's RNA came from whole unsorted tissue. Newly diagnosed lung cancer patients had thoracic surgery in China, August–November 2014, without prior chemotherapy. Study-wide results and limits: In normal lung, the top 100 clones were significantly more dominant than in tumor.

The V gene lost 5 bases and the J gene lost 4 bases, with 15 bases spanning the gap. This CDR3 contains 15 residues. This clonotype was sampled from a man aged 55 to 70 with non-small cell lung cancer. Input material: lung tumor tissue. The chain is built from TRBV12-3 or TRBV12-4 and TRBJ1-5; D perhaps matches TRBD1 (5 bases). The DNA of the CDR3 is TGTGCCAGCAGTCCCGCCAGGGTTGGTAATCAGCCCCAGCATTTT. Amino acid sequence: CASSPARVGNQPQHF.